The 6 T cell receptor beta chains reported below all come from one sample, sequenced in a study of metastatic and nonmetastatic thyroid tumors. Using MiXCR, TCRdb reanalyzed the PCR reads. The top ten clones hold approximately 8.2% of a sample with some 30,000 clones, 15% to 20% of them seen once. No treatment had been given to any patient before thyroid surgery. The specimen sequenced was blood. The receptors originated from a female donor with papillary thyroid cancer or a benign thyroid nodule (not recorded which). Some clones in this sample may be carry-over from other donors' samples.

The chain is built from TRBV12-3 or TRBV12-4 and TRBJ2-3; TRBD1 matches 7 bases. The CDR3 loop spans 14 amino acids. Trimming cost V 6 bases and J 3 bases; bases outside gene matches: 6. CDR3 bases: TGTGCCAGCAGCCCCGGGACAGAGACAGATACGCAGTATTTT. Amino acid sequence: CASSPGTETDTQYF.

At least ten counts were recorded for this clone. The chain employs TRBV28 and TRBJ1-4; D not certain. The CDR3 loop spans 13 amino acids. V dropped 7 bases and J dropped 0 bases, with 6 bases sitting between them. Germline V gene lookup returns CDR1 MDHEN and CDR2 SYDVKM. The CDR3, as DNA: TGTGCCAGCATATCAGCAACTAATGAAAAACTGTTTTTT. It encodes CASISATNEKLFF.

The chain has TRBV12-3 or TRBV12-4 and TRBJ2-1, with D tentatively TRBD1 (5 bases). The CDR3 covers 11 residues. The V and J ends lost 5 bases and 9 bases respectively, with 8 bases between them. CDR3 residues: CASSARGEQFF. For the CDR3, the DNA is TGTGCCAGCAGTGCAAGGGGTGAGCAGTTCTTC.

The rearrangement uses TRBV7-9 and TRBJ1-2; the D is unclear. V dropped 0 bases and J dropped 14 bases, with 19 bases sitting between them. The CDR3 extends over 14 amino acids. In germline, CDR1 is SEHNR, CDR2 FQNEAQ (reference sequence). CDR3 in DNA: TGTGCCAGCAGCTTAGCGGTGCTAGAGAACCGCCAGACCTTC. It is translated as CASSLAVLENRQTF.

CDR3 nucleotides: TGTGCCAGCAGTTACTCGAACACGGGATATAATTCACCCCTCCACTTT. This codes for CASSYSNTGYNSPLHF. V gene TRBV6-5 combines with J gene TRBJ1-6, with D unresolved. Germline-derived CDR1 and CDR2 are MNHEY and SVGAGI. The CDR3 length is 16 residues. The V end was cut by 0 bases, the J end by 4 bases, with 10 bases between.

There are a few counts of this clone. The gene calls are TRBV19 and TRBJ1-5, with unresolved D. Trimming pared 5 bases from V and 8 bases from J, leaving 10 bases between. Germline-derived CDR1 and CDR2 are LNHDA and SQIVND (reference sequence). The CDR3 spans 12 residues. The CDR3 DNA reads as TGTGCCAGTAGTGGCAGGCTGAAGCCCCAGCATTTT. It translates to CASSGRLKPQHF.